This TCR beta chain was sequenced in a study of cytomegalovirus exposure and HLA in healthy donors. Study-level results: Evidence from a later analysis indicated that most CMV-associated TCR beta chains looked HLA-restricted. Presence/absence comparisons presumed near-even sequencing depth among donors. TCR beta sequences numbering roughly 16,000 were associated with HLA alleles at 0.05 false discovery rate in a later analysis. Researchers reported that a few CMV-associated chains were confirmed in vitro as CMV antigen-specific.

PCR employed 60 Vbeta and 13 Jbeta primers. Method: immunoSEQ multiplex PCR; TCRdb's copy keeps in-frame clones and lacks some. The data show fewer than 200,000 clones, 70% to 90% seen once. This clone was picked up a small number of times. Antigen unknown. The CDR3 has 15 residues. Germline V gives CDR1 SGHVS, CDR2 FQNEAQ. V was pared by 1 base and J by 0 bases, with 0 bases of the junction left unmatched. The rearrangement uses TRBV7-8 and TRBJ1-5; 7 bases align to TRBD1. The sample consisted of PBMCs. The TCR comes from a woman in her 30s in good health and CMV-seronegative. The CDR3 here is CASSLGDSSNQPQHF. CDR3 bases: TGTGCCAGCAGCTTAGGGGACAGTAGCAATCAGCCCCAGCATTTT.